This is a list of T cell receptor beta chains from one sample in a study of T cell responses to AZD1222 COVID-19 vaccine. TCRdb keeps only in-frame clones here, not all; method: immunoSEQ multiplex PCR. This sample yields 120,000 or so clones, of which about nine tenths are seen a single time; 4% to 5% belongs to the top ten. Sample: peripheral blood, taken 28 days after the second dose of the MenACWY control vaccine. The receptors derive from an adult who received the MenACWY meningococcal vaccine as a control. CDR3s include the opening cysteine and the closing phenylalanine or tryptophan. D genes are given only for firm matches.

d_gene: NA
v_gene: TRBV6-2/TRBV6-3
len: 14
j_gene: TRBJ1-1
CDR3nt: TGTGCCAGCAGTTACTCCGACAGGAACACTGAAGCTTTCTTT
CDR3aa: CASSYSDRNTEAFF

d_gene: NA
v_gene: TRBV6-2/TRBV6-3
len: 16
j_gene: TRBJ2-5
CDR3nt: TGTGCCAGCAGTTATCGCCAATGGGGTGAGGGAGAGACCCAGTACTTC
CDR3aa: CASSYRQWGEGETQYF

d_gene: NA
v_gene: TRBV3-1/TRBV3-2
len: 13
j_gene: TRBJ1-2
CDR3nt: TGTGCCAGCAGCCAAGAGGCAAGACTGGGCTACACCTTC
CDR3aa: CASSQEARLGYTF

d_gene: TRBD1
v_gene: TRBV4-1
len: 16
j_gene: TRBJ2-6
CDR3nt: TGCGCCAGCAGCCAAAGACAGGGCACCGGGGCCAACGTCCTGACTTTC
CDR3aa: CASSQRQGTGANVLTF

d_gene: NA
v_gene: TRBV7-9
len: 13
j_gene: TRBJ1-2
CDR3nt: TGTGCCAGCAGTTTGGAGGGTGCATATGGCTACACCTTC
CDR3aa: CASSLEGAYGYTF

d_gene: TRBD1
v_gene: TRBV5-1
len: 14
j_gene: TRBJ1-1
CDR3nt: TGCGCCAGCAGCGCCGGACAGGGCCGCACTGAAGCTTTCTTT
CDR3aa: CASSAGQGRTEAFF

d_gene: NA
v_gene: TRBV28
len: 12
j_gene: TRBJ1-1
CDR3nt: TGTGCCAGCAGTTTATCGGTGAATGAAGCTTTCTTT
CDR3aa: CASSLSVNEAFF

d_gene: NA
v_gene: TRBV5-1
len: 15
j_gene: TRBJ1-4
CDR3nt: TGCGCCAGCGGAAGATCAGGGGAAACTAATGAAAAACTGTTTTTT
CDR3aa: CASGRSGETNEKLFF

d_gene: NA
v_gene: TRBV28
len: 18
j_gene: TRBJ2-3
CDR3nt: TGTGCCAGCCGCGGGAGGACAGGCGACACGGCTAGCACAGATACGCAGTATTTT
CDR3aa: CASRGRTGDTASTDTQYF

d_gene: NA
v_gene: TRBV24-1
len: 15
j_gene: TRBJ2-1
CDR3nt: TGTGCCACCAGTGAGGGGGGAACGGGGATTAATGAGCAGTTCTTC
CDR3aa: CATSEGGTGINEQFF

d_gene: NA
v_gene: TRBV11-2
len: 17
j_gene: TRBJ2-1
CDR3nt: TGTGCCAGCAGCTTAGGACCCCCGGGGCGGGCTGACAATGAGCAGTTCTTC
CDR3aa: CASSLGPPGRADNEQFF

d_gene: TRBD2
v_gene: TRBV28
len: 17
j_gene: TRBJ2-5
CDR3nt: TGTGCCAGCAGTCCCTCTGGACTAGCGGGGGGTGGAGAGACCCAGTACTTC
CDR3aa: CASSPSGLAGGGETQYF

d_gene: NA
v_gene: TRBV6-5
len: 15
j_gene: TRBJ1-3
CDR3nt: TGTGCCAGCAGTTACTCGGGGAACTCTGGAAACACCATATATTTT
CDR3aa: CASSYSGNSGNTIYF

d_gene: NA
v_gene: TRBV28
len: 15
j_gene: TRBJ2-7
CDR3nt: TGTGCCAGCAGAACACCGAGGGGGAGCTCCTACGAGCAGTACTTC
CDR3aa: CASRTPRGSSYEQYF

d_gene: NA
v_gene: TRBV5-1
len: 14
j_gene: TRBJ1-4
CDR3nt: TGCGCCAGCAGCTTGTGGGCAACTAATGAAAAACTGTTTTTT
CDR3aa: CASSLWATNEKLFF

d_gene: NA
v_gene: TRBV11-2
len: 16
j_gene: TRBJ2-1
CDR3nt: TGTGCCAGCAGCCCCACGGGCCGGGGGGCCGGCAATGAGCAGTTCTTC
CDR3aa: CASSPTGRGAGNEQFF